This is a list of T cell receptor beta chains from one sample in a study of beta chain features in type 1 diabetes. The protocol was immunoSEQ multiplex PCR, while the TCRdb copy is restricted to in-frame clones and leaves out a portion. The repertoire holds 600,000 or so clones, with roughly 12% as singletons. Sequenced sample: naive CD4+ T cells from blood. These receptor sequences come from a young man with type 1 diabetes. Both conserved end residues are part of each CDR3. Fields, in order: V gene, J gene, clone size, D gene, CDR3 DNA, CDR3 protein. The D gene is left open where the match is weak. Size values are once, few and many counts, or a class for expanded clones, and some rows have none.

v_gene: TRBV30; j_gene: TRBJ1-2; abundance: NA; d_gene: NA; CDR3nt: TGTGCCTGGAGGGACCGGGTCTTCTATGGCTACACCTTC; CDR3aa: CAWRDRVFYGYTF
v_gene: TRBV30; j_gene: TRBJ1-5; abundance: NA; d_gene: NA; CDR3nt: TGTGCCTGGAGTGTATGGCGGCAAAGTTGGCCCCAGCATTTT; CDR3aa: CAWSVWRQSWPQHF
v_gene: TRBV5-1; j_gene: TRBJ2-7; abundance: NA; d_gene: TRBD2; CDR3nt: TGCGCCAGCAGCGTATCTAGCGGGGTAACCCACGAGCAGTACTTC; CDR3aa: CASSVSSGVTHEQYF
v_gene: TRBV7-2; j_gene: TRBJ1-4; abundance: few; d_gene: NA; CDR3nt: TGTGCCAGCAGCCCTGGGGGTTCCGATGAAAAACTGTTTTTT; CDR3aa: CASSPGGSDEKLFF
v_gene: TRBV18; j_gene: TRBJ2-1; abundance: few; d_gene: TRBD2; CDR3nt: TGTGCCAGCTCACCACCGGGCGGCGGGGGGCTAAACTACAATGAGCAGTTCTTC; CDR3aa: CASSPPGGGGLNYNEQFF
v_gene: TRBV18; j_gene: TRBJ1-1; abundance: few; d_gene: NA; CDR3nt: TGTGCCAGCTCACTCAAGGGTGACACTGAAGCTTTCTTT; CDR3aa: CASSLKGDTEAFF
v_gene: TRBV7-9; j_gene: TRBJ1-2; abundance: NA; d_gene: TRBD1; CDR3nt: TGTGCCAGCAGCGCAACAGGGGTTGGCTACACCTTC; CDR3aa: CASSATGVGYTF
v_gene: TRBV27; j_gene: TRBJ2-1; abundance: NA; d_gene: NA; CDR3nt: TGTGCCAGCTCCTTGTACAATGAGCAGTTCTTC; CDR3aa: CASSLYNEQFF
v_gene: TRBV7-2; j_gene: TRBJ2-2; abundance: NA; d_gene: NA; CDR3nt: TGTGCCAGCAGCTTAGCGGGACAGAACACCGGGGAGCTGTTTTTT; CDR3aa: CASSLAGQNTGELFF
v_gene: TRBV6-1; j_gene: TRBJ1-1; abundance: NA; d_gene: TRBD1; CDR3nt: TGTGCCAGCAGTGAAAGGGGACAGGGTGCTGAAGCTTTCTTT; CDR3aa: CASSERGQGAEAFF
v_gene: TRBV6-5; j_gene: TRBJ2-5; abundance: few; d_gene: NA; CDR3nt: TGTGCCAGCAGTGAAGCGACCGTACAGTACTTC; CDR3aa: CASSEATVQYF
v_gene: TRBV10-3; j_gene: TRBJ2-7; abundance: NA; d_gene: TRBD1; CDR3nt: TGTGCCATCAGTGAGTCTGCGGGACAGGGGGCCTACGAGCAGTACTTC; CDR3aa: CAISESAGQGAYEQYF
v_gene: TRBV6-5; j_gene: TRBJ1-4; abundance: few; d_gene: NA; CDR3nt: TGTGCCAGCACAAACGGACAGAGTGAAAAACTGTTTTTT; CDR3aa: CASTNGQSEKLFF
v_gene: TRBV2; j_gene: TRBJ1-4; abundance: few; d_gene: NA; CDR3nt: TGTGCCAGCAGTCGGGATTCTGCAACTAATGAAAAACTGTTTTTT; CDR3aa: CASSRDSATNEKLFF
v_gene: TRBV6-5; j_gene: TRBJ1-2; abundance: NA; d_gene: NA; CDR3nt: TGTGCCAGCAGTACTGGGGGGAACTATGGCTACACCTTC; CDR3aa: CASSTGGNYGYTF
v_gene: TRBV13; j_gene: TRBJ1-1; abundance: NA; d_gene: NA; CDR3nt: TGTGCCAGCAGCCGGGCCGGGGGGAACACTGAAGCTTTCTTT; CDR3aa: CASSRAGGNTEAFF
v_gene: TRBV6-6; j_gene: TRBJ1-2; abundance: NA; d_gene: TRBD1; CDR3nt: TGTGCCAGCAGCCGGGACAGGGTCCATGGCTACACCTTC; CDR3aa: CASSRDRVHGYTF
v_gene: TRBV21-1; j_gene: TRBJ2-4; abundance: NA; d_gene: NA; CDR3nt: TGTGCCAGCAGCGGTCCGGGACAGACAACAAAAAACATTCAGTACTTC; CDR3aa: CASSGPGQTTKNIQYF
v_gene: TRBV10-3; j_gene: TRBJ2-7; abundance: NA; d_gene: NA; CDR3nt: TGTGCCATCAGTGTCAAGGGGTCCTACGAGCAGTACTTC; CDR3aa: CAISVKGSYEQYF
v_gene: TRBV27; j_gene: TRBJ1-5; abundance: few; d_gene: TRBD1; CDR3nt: TGTGCCAGCCGTCCGGGACAGAATCAGCCCCAGCATTTT; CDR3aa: CASRPGQNQPQHF
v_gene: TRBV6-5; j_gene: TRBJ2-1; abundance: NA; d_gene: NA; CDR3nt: TGTGCCAGCACCGACTCCCCGGGACACCTAGAGCAGTTCTTC; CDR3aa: CASTDSPGHLEQFF
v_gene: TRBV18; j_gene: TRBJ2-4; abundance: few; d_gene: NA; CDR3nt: TGTGCCAGCTCACCAGTTAACAGGGGAGGCATTCAGTACTTC; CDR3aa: CASSPVNRGGIQYF
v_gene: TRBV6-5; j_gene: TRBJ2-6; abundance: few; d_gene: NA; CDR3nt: TGTGCCAGCAGTTACGGACAAACCTCTGGGGCCAACGTCCTGACTTTC; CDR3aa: CASSYGQTSGANVLTF
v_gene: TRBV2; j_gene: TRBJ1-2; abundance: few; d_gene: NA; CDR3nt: TGTGCCAGCAGTGTCGGGGCATTTAACTATGGCTACACCTTC; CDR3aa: CASSVGAFNYGYTF
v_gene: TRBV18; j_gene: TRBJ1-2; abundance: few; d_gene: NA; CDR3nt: TGTGCCAGCCAATTGGACTATGGCTACACCTTC; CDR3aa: CASQLDYGYTF
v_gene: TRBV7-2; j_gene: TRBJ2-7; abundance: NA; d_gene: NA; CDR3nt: TGTGCCAGCAGCCGCACCCTTACGGTTCAGTACTTC; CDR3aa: CASSRTLTVQYF
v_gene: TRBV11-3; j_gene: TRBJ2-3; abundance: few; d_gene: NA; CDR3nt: TGTGCCAGCAGCTTAGCTGGGACAAGGGGCACAGATACGCAGTATTTT; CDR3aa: CASSLAGTRGTDTQYF
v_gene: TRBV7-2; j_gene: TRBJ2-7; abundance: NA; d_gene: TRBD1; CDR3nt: TGTGCCAGCAGCGTCGACAGGGCGGGCGAGCAGTACTTC; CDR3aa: CASSVDRAGEQYF
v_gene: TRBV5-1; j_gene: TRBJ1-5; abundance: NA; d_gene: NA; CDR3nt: TGCGCCAGCAGCTATCAGGGAGGGGATCAGCCCCAGCATTTT; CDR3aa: CASSYQGGDQPQHF
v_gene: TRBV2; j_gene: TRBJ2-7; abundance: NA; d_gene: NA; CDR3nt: TGTGCCAGCAAAAGAAGGACGAGAGAGGCCTACGAGCAGTACTTC; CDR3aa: CASKRRTREAYEQYF
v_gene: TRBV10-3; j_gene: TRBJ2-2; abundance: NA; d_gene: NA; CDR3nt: TGTGCCATCAGTGAGTCGGGCAGGGGCGACACCGGGGAGCTGTTTTTT; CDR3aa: CAISESGRGDTGELFF
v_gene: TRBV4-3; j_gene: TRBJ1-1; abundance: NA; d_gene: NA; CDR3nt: TGCGCCAGCAGCCAAGATTACAGGAAGAACACTGAAGCTTTCTTT; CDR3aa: CASSQDYRKNTEAFF
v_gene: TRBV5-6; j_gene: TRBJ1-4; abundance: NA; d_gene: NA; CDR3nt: TGTGCCAGCAGCCGTAGAGGACCGTTTAATGAAAAACTGTTTTTT; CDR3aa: CASSRRGPFNEKLFF
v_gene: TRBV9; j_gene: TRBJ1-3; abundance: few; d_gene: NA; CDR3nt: TGTGCCAGCAGCGTAGTTGGACATAGCTCTGGAAACACCATATATTTT; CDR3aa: CASSVVGHSSGNTIYF
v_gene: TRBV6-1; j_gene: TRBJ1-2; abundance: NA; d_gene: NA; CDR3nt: TGTGCCAGCAGTGATAACCTTATCGAGCTGCGAGGGGGCTACACCTTC; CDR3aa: CASSDNLIELRGGYTF
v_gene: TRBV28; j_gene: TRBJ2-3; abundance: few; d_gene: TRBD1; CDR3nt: TGTGCCTCTAGAGGGGGCTGGACAGATACGCAGTATTTT; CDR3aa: CASRGGWTDTQYF
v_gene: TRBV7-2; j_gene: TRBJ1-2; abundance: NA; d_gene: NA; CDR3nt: TGTGCCAGCAGCTTGATCGCCGGACCCTATGGCTACACCTTC; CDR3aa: CASSLIAGPYGYTF
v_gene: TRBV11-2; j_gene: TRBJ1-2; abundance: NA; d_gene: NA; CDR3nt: TGTGCCAGCAGCCAAGACGGAAACTATGGCTACACCTTC; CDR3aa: CASSQDGNYGYTF
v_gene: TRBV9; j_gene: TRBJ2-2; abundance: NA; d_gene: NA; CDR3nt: TGTGCCAGCAGCGCGCGACGGGGACGGTCGAACACCGGGGAGCTGTTTTTT; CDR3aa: CASSARRGRSNTGELFF
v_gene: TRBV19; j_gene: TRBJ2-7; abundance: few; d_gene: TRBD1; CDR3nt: TGTGCCAGTAGTCCGAGGACAGGGCAAGACGAGCAGTACTTC; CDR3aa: CASSPRTGQDEQYF
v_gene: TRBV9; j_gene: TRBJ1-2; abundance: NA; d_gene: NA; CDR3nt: TGTGCCAGCAGCTTGGGGGGTCAGTCTCTCCCCTATGGCTACACCTTC; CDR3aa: CASSLGGQSLPYGYTF
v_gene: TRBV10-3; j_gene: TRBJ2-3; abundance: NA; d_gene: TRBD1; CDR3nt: TGTGCCATCAACGTTCGGACAGGTAGCACAGATACGCAGTATTTT; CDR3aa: CAINVRTGSTDTQYF
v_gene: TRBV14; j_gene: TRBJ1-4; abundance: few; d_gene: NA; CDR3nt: TGTGCCAGCAGCCCCCGTCCGGGGTATGAAAAACTGTTTTTT; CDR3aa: CASSPRPGYEKLFF
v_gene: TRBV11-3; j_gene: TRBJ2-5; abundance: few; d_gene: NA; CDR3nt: TGTGCCAGCAGCTTAACTCGCCTTGGGGCCCAGTACTTC; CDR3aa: CASSLTRLGAQYF
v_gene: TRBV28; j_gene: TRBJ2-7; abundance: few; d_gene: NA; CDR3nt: TGTGCCAGCAGTTTACGCAGCTCCGAGCAGTACTTC; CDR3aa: CASSLRSSEQYF
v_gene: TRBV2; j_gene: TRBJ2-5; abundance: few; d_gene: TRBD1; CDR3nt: TGTGCCAGCAGTGGTCCTTCAGGGGGCTGGGAGACCCAGTACTTC; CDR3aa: CASSGPSGGWETQYF
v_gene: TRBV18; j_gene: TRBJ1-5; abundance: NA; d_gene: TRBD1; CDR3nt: TGTGCCAGCTCACCATCGGGACAGATAAATCAGCCCCAGCATTTT; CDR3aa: CASSPSGQINQPQHF
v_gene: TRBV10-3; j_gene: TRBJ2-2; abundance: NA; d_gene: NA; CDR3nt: TGTGCCATCTCGTCTAGGAACACCGGGGAGCTGTTTTTT; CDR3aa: CAISSRNTGELFF
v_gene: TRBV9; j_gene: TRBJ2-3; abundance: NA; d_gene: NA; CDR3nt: TGTGCCAGCAGCGTAGACAGGGTAGGAGATACGCAGTATTTT; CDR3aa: CASSVDRVGDTQYF
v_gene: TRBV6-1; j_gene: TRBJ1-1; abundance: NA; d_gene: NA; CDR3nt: TGTGCCAGCACCTCGAGCCCTGCGACCACTGAAGCTTTCTTT; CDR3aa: CASTSSPATTEAFF
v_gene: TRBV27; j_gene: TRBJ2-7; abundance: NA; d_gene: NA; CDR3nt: TGTGCCAGCAGTTTCCGGGGACAAATCTACGAGCAGTACTTC; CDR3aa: CASSFRGQIYEQYF
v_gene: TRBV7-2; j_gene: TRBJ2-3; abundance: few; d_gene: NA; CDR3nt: TGTGCCAGCAGTCCATCCCTAGTGGGTGCAGATACGCAGTATTTT; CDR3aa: CASSPSLVGADTQYF
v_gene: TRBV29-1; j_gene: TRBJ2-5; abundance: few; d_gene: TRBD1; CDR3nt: TGCAGCGTATACCGGGACAGGGGGGAGACCCAGTACTTC; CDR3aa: CSVYRDRGETQYF
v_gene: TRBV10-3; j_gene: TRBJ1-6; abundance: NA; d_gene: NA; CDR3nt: TGTGCCATCAGTGAGTCCTTTTCACCCCTCCACTTT; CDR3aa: CAISESFSPLHF
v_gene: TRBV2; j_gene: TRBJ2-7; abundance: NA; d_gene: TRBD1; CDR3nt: TGTGCCAGCAGTGGGGTACAGGGGGCCCCCTACGAGCAGTACTTC; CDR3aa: CASSGVQGAPYEQYF
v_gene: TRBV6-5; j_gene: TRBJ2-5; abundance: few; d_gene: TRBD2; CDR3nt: TGTGCCAGCAGTACTGGACTAGCCCGGGAGACCCAGTACTTC; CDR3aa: CASSTGLARETQYF